This passage covers 20 T cell receptor beta chains from one sample sequenced in a study of blood T cell repertoires in COVID-19. Libraries were prepared by immunoSEQ multiplex PCR; TCRdb keeps only in-frame clonotypes and omits some of them. This table has under 250,000 clones, 87% appearing once. Source material: PBMCs or T cells enriched from blood (not recorded which). These receptors were collected from a woman under 40 with acute COVID-19.

The V gene is TRBV18, the J gene TRBJ1-1, with unresolved D. Trimming took off 0 bases at V and 5 bases at J, with 13 bases between the two ends. Germline loops: CDR1 KGHSH, CDR2 LQKENI. The CDR3 consists of 15 residues. CDR3 region: CASSPPGEEGTEAFF. DNA of the CDR3: TGTGCCAGCTCACCACCCGGGGAGGAAGGGACTGAAGCTTTCTTT.

This chain connects TRBV15 to TRBJ2-7, with 9 bases that match TRBD2. Germline V gene lookup returns CDR1 LNHNV and CDR2 YYDKDF (reference sequence). J lost 3 bases, V lost 1 base, and 4 bases had no gene match. This CDR3 comprises 15 residues. CDR3 residues: CATSRGSGGFYEQYF. The CDR3, as DNA: TGTGCCACCAGCAGAGGAAGCGGGGGGTTCTACGAGCAGTACTTC.

J is TRBJ1-1 and V is TRBV5-1; no reliable D call. Looked up from germline, CDR1 is SGHRS and CDR2 is YFSETQ. Between the trimmed V and J ends, which lost 0 bases and 6 bases, there was a span of 9 bases. The CDR3 extends over 13 amino acids. Here the CDR3 reads CASSLDPEAEAFF. In nucleotides, the CDR3 is TGCGCCAGCAGCTTGGACCCAGAGGCTGAAGCTTTCTTT.

V gene TRBV18 combines with J gene TRBJ1-4, with D unresolved. The CDR3 runs to 16 residues. Trimming cost V 3 bases and J 0 bases, with 11 bases left between them. Per the germline V gene, CDR1 is KGHSH and CDR2 is LQKENI. The CDR3: CASSPREVPTNEKLFF. CDR3 DNA: TGTGCCAGCTCACCTCGAGAGGTCCCAACTAATGAAAAACTGTTTTTT.

The table lists this clone with a few counts. V gene TRBV2 combines with J gene TRBJ1-5; 9 bases map to TRBD1. The junction had 7 bases not matched to a gene; V was cut back by 3 bases and J by 4 bases. This CDR3 spans 16 amino acids. Per germline, CDR1 SNHLY and CDR2 FYNNEI. CDR3 amino acids: CASSDTGGAGNQPQHF. The DNA of the CDR3 is TGTGCCAGCAGTGACACAGGGGGCGCGGGGAATCAGCCCCAGCATTTT.

The rearrangement uses TRBV10-3 and TRBJ1-4, with TRBD1 identical over 9 bases. The CDR3 totals 15 residues. Per germline, CDR1 ENHRY and CDR2 SYGVKD. V gave up 0 bases and J gave up 7 bases; unmatched junction bases: 3. The CDR3 here is CAISESTGGGEKLFF. The CDR3 bases are TGTGCCATCAGTGAGTCGACAGGGGGGGGTGAAAAACTGTTTTTT.

The chain employs TRBV5-1 and TRBJ2-5; D not resolved. CDR1 is SGHRS, CDR2 YFSETQ, per germline. Trimming removed 2 bases at V and 5 bases at J, with 10 bases between. The CDR3 length is 13 residues. The CDR3 DNA is TGCGCCAGCAGCTTACTGAAACGGGAGACCCAGTACTTC. Its protein product is CASSLLKRETQYF.

The V gene is TRBV6-4, the J gene TRBJ1-1; D may be TRBD1 (6 bases). This CDR3 spans 15 amino acids. CDR1 and CDR2 from the germline V gene are MRHNA and SNTAGT. V was cut by 6 bases and J by 0 bases, with 14 bases left in between. The CDR3 DNA sequence: TGTGCCAGCAGCCGGACAGCCGCCTTGAACACTGAAGCTTTCTTT. Translating it yields CASSRTAALNTEAFF.

The V call is TRBV6-1, the J call TRBJ1-6; D gene unclear. The germline CDR1 and CDR2 sequences are MNHNS and SASEGT. V was pared by 2 bases and J by 7 bases, with 3 bases between. CDR3 size: 12 residues. The CDR3 DNA sequence: TGTGCCAGCAGTGAAATAAATTCACCCCTCCACTTT. Translating it yields CASSEINSPLHF.

The chain couples TRBV6-5 to TRBJ1-2; D call uncertain. The ends were cut back, 2 bases at V and 10 bases at J, with 17 bases in the middle. The CDR3 has 14 amino acids. Germline-derived CDR1 and CDR2 are MNHEY and SVGAGI. The CDR3 coding sequence is TGTGCCAGCAGTTACGCCCGGGGTCTTCTCTCCTACACCTTC. It specifies CASSYARGLLSYTF.

The chain joins TRBV27 to TRBJ2-2, with D possibly TRBD1 on 5 matching bases. Germline CDR1 is MNHEY and CDR2 is SMNVEV (reference sequence). Trimming shortened V by 5 bases and J by 3 bases, and 19 bases separated the two germline ends. This CDR3 has 17 residues. In nucleotides, the CDR3 is TGTGCCAGCAGTAGCACCGCAGGGCCGGGTTACACCGGGGAGCTGTTTTTT. It translates to CASSSTAGPGYTGELFF.

Only a few counts were recorded for this clone. V is TRBV27 and J is TRBJ1-6; 8 bases line up with TRBD1. This CDR3 has 15 amino acids. The trim removed 3 bases at V and 6 bases at J, leaving 4 bases unmatched. CDR1 and CDR2 from the germline V gene are MNHEY and SMNVEV (reference sequence). CDR3 DNA sequence: TGTGCCAGCAGTTTCACAGGGGGTCCTAATTCACCCCTCCACTTT. This translates into CASSFTGGPNSPLHF.

The V and J genes are TRBV5-6 and TRBJ1-4; tentatively, D is TRBD1 (6 bases). The CDR3 runs 14 residues. Trimming pared 0 bases from V and 3 bases from J, leaving 6 bases between. Germline V gene sequence: CDR1 SGHDT, CDR2 YYEEEE. CDR3 bases: TGTGCCAGCAGCTTGGAGGGGGCTAATGAAAAACTGTTTTTT. Amino acids: CASSLEGANEKLFF.

This CDR3 reads CASSPLGRGIRNSPLHF. CDR3 bases: TGTGCCAGCAGCCCCCTCGGCAGGGGGATTCGTAATTCACCCCTCCACTTT. This chain connects TRBV7-9 to TRBJ1-6; 7 bases fit TRBD1. The CDR3 is made up of 17 amino acids. Germline assignment: CDR1 SEHNR and CDR2 FQNEAQ (reference sequence). V trimming: 5 bases; J trimming: 6 bases; junction bases outside the gene matches: 13.

This clone appeared a single time. The gene calls are TRBV7-6 and TRBJ1-2, with 9 bases matching TRBD1. V shed 1 base, J shed 4 bases, and the junction held 4 bases outside the gene matches. Germline V gene sequence: CDR1 SGHVS, CDR2 FNYEAQ. The CDR3 loop spans 15 amino acids. The CDR3 loop is CASSLGQGGLYGYTF. DNA for the CDR3: TGTGCCAGCAGCTTAGGACAGGGGGGGCTCTATGGCTACACCTTC.

This clone was observed once. The rearrangement joins TRBV7-9 to TRBJ1-5, with unresolved D. This CDR3 has 13 amino acids. The germline V gene encodes CDR1 SEHNR and CDR2 FQNEAQ (reference sequence). Trimming took off 5 bases at V and 3 bases at J, with 8 bases between the two ends. The CDR3 DNA is TGTGCCAGCAGCCGTGGCCCCAATCAGCCCCAGCATTTT. Protein: CASSRGPNQPQHF.

The chain joins TRBV14 to TRBJ1-2; the match to TRBD1 covers 7 bases. This CDR3 contains 16 residues. The germline CDR1 and CDR2 sequences are SGHDN and FVKESK. Unmatched junction bases numbered 10, after V lost 1 base and J lost 5 bases. In DNA form, the CDR3 reads TGTGCCAGCAGCCAAGGAGGTGTAGGGGGCTATTATGGCTACACCTTC. Encoded protein: CASSQGGVGGYYGYTF.

V usage is TRBV18 and J usage is TRBJ2-5; TRBD2 agrees at 11 bases. The CDR3 has 15 residues. The germline V gene encodes CDR1 KGHSH and CDR2 LQKENI. Trimming removed 5 bases from V and 5 bases from J; junction bases left unmatched: 7. In DNA, the CDR3 is TGTGCCAGCTCAACTCTAGCGGGGGGCCGGGAGACCCAGTACTTC. Amino acid sequence: CASSTLAGGRETQYF.

This chain joins TRBV5-1 and TRBJ1-3, with D tentatively TRBD1 (6 bases). CDR3 length equals 16 residues. From germline, CDR1 is SGHRS and CDR2 YFSETQ. The germline V and J ends were trimmed by 0 bases and 4 bases, with 14 bases remaining between them. The CDR3 loop is CASSLDDGTLGNTIYF. The CDR3 DNA reads as TGCGCCAGCAGCTTGGACGACGGGACACTCGGAAACACCATATATTTT.

The V call is TRBV7-6, the J call TRBJ2-1; D gene uncertain. The CDR3 is 16 amino acids. Germline CDR1 reads SGHVS; CDR2 reads FNYEAQ. V was cut by 2 bases and J by 2 bases, with 13 bases left in between. DNA of the CDR3: TGTGCCAGCAGCTTATTAAGCCGAGGCACCTACAATGAGCAGTTCTTC. Translation: CASSLLSRGTYNEQFF.